This is a list of T cell receptor beta chains from one sample in a study of blood T cell repertoires in COVID-19. Generated by immunoSEQ multiplex PCR, the TCRdb table keeps only in-frame clones and is missing some. The sample shows over 350,000 clones, roughly 89% of them seen only once. Specimen: PBMCs or T cells enriched from blood (not recorded which). The receptors come from a woman between 45 and 65 years old who had recovered from COVID-19. The CDR3 runs from the conserved cysteine through the conserved F or W. A D gene is named only where the DNA matches it firmly. Clone size appears in some rows only: once, few, many, or a class for an expanded clone.

>-|TRBV28|-|TRBJ2-5
CASSLPGSLSKTQYF
TGTGCCAGCAGTTTACCAGGATCTCTCTCGAAGACCCAGTACTTC
>-|TRBV27|TRBD1|TRBJ2-2
CASRPDREGNTGELFF
TGTGCCAGCAGACCGGACAGGGAAGGTAACACCGGGGAGCTGTTTTTT
>-|TRBV7-3|TRBD2|TRBJ2-3
CASSPHPSRGRGTDTQYF
TGTGCCAGCAGCCCCCACCCCTCCAGAGGGAGGGGCACAGATACGCAGTATTTT
>-|TRBV2|TRBD1|TRBJ2-7
CASKGQAYEQYF
TGTGCCAGCAAGGGACAGGCCTACGAGCAGTACTTC
>-|TRBV24-1|-|TRBJ2-5
CATNGLQMSETQYF
TGTGCCACCAATGGACTTCAAATGTCGGAGACCCAGTACTTC
>-|TRBV30|TRBD1|TRBJ1-2
CAWSATGVLGYTF
TGTGCCTGGAGTGCGACAGGGGTGCTTGGCTACACCTTC
>-|TRBV7-9|-|TRBJ2-5
CASSLAPQFQETQYF
TGTGCCAGCAGCTTAGCGCCCCAGTTCCAAGAGACCCAGTACTTC
>-|TRBV4-2|-|TRBJ1-5
CASSQDPGDNQPQHF
TGTGCCAGCAGCCAAGATCCAGGGGACAATCAGCCCCAGCATTTT
>once|TRBV6-1|-|TRBJ2-7
CASSDLRIGYEQYF
TGTGCCAGCAGTGATTTACGAATCGGCTACGAGCAGTACTTC
>-|TRBV6-5|-|TRBJ1-2
CASSYGGGGYTF
TGTGCCAGCAGTTACGGGGGCGGTGGCTACACCTTC
>-|TRBV5-1|TRBD1|TRBJ1-1
CASSLDRDRAEAFF
TGCGCCAGCAGCTTAGACAGGGATAGGGCTGAAGCTTTCTTT
>-|TRBV5-5|TRBD1|TRBJ2-1
CASSKGQLSSYNEQFF
TGTGCCAGCAGCAAGGGACAGCTCAGCTCCTACAATGAGCAGTTCTTC
>-|TRBV11-1|TRBD2|TRBJ2-3
CASSSSGGAIDTQYF
TGTGCCAGCAGCTCTAGCGGGGGGGCGATAGATACGCAGTATTTT
>-|TRBV15|TRBD1|TRBJ2-1
CATSSGQGANNEQFF
TGTGCCACCAGCAGTGGACAGGGGGCGAACAATGAGCAGTTCTTC
>few|TRBV4-1|-|TRBJ1-2
CASSQETTAGFNGYTF
TGCGCCAGCAGCCAAGAAACAACAGCAGGGTTCAATGGCTACACCTTC
>-|TRBV4-1|TRBD1|TRBJ2-3
CASSRGQGVDTDTQYF
TGCGCCAGCAGCCGGGGACAGGGCGTAGACACAGATACGCAGTATTTT
>few|TRBV14|-|TRBJ2-2
CASSHAQKGELFF
TGTGCCAGCAGCCACGCCCAGAAGGGGGAGCTGTTTTTT
>-|TRBV4-1|-|TRBJ1-3
CASSQAVASSGNTIYF
TGCGCCAGCAGCCAAGCAGTTGCCAGCTCTGGAAACACCATATATTTT
>-|TRBV7-8|TRBD1|TRBJ1-4
CASSRNRGTVVGTNEKLFF
TGTGCCAGCAGCCGGAACAGGGGGACTGTAGTTGGGACTAATGAAAAACTGTTTTTT
>-|TRBV7-2|TRBD1|TRBJ1-3
CASSLAPWTGSRGGNTIYF
TGTGCCAGCAGCTTAGCGCCATGGACAGGGTCTCGAGGTGGAAACACCATATATTTT
>-|TRBV5-1|TRBD2|TRBJ2-5
CASSLVAGGVKETQYF
TGCGCCAGCAGCTTGGTCGCCGGGGGGGTTAAGGAGACCCAGTACTTC
>-|TRBV5-1|TRBD1|TRBJ1-2
CASSPLGQGPHLF
TGCGCCAGCAGCCCGTTGGGACAGGGCCCTCACCTCTTC
>-|TRBV5-1|TRBD1|TRBJ1-1
CASSLASGGSTEAFF
TGCGCCAGCAGCTTGGCCTCAGGGGGGAGCACTGAAGCTTTCTTT
>-|TRBV6-5|-|TRBJ1-1
CASSYGGKNTEAFF
TGTGCCAGCAGTTACGGAGGCAAGAACACTGAAGCTTTCTTT